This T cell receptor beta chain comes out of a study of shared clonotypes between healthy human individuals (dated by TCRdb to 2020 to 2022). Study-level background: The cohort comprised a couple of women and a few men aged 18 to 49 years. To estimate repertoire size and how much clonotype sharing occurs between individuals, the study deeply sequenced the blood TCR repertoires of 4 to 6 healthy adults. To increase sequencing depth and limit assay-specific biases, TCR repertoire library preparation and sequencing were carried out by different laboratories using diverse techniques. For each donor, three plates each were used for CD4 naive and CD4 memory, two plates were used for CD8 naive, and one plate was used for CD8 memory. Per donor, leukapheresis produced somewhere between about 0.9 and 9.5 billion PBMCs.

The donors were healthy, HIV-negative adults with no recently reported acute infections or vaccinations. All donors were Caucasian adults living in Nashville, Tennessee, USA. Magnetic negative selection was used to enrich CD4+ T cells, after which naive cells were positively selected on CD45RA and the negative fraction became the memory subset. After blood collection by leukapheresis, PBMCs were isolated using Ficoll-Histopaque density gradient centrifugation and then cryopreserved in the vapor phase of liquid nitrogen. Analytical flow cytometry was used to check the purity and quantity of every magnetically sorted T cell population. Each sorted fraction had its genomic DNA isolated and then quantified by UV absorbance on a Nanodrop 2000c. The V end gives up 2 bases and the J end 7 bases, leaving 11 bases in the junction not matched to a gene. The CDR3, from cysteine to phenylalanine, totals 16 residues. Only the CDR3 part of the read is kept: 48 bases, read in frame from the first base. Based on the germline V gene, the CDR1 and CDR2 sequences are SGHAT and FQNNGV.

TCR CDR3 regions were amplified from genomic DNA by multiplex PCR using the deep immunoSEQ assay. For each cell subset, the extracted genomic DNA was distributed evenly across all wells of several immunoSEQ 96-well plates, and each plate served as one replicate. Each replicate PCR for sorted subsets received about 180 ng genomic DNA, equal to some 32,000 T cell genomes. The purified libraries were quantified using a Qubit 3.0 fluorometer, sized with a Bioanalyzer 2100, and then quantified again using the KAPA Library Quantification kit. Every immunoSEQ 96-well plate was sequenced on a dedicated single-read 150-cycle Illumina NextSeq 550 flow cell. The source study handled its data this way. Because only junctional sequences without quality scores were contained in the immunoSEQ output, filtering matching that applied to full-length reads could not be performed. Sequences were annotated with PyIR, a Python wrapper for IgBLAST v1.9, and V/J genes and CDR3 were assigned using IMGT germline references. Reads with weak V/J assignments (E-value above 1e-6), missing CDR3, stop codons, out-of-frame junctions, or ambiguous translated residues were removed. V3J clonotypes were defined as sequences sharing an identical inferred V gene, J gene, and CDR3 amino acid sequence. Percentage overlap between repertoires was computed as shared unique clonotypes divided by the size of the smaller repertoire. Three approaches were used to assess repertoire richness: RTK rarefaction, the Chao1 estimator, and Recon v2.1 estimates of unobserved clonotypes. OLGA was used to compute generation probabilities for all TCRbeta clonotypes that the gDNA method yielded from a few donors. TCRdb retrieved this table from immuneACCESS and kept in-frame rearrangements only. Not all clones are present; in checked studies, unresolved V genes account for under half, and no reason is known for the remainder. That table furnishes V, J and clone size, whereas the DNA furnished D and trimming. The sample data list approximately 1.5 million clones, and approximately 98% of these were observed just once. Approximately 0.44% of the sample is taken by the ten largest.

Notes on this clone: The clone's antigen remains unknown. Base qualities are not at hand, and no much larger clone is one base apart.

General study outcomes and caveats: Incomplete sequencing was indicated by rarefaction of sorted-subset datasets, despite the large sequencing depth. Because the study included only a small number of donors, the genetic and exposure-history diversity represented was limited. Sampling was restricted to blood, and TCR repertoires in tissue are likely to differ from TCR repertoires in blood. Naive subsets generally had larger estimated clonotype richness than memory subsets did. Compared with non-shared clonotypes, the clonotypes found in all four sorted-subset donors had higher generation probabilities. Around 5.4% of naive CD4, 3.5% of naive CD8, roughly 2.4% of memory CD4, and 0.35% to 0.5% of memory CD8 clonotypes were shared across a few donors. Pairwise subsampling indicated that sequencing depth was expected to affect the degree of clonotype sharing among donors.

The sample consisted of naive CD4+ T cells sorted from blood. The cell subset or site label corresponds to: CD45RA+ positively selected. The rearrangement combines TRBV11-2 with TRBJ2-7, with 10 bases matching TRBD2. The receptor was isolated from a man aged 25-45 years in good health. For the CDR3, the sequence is CASSLRLAGGEWEQYF. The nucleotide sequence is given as TGTGCCAGCAGCTTAAGACTAGCGGGTGGTGAATGGGAGCAGTACTTC.